The 32 T cell receptor beta chains below all came from one sample that was sequenced in a study of glioma-infiltrating T cells after dendritic cell vaccination. Assay used: immunoSEQ multiplex PCR; TCRdb lists only in-frame clones, some missing. The sample has 85,000 or so clones, 75% to 90% seen once. Documented time point: after dendritic cell vaccination, including at tumor progression/relapse. The starting material was blood, obtained after dendritic cell vaccination. These receptors originate from a human donor with glioblastoma.

The J gene is TRBJ2-1, the V gene TRBV27, with 8 bases aligning to TRBD2. V lost 4 bases and J lost 14; bases outside the gene matches: 10. This CDR3 is 13 amino acids long. Looked up from germline, CDR1 is MNHEY and CDR2 is SMNVEV (reference sequence). The DNA for the CDR3 is TGTGCCAGCAGTTCCGTAGTAGGGACTAGGGAGTTCTTC. Amino acids: CASSSVVGTREFF.

V and J are TRBV4-1 and TRBJ1-1; D gene uncertain. Deletions cut 5 bases from V and 4 bases from J, with 17 bases between. The CDR3 loop spans 15 amino acids. CDR1 is MGHRA and CDR2 is YSYEKL in the germline V gene. The CDR3 here is CASSDLGGGSTEAFF. Written as DNA, the CDR3 is TGCGCCAGCAGCGACCTAGGCGGAGGTAGCACTGAAGCTTTCTTT.

The V gene is TRBV5-1, the J gene TRBJ2-1; 13 bases are a match to TRBD2. The V gene's germline CDR1 is SGHRS and CDR2 YFSETQ. V was clipped by 2 bases and J by 3 bases; unmatched bases: 8. The CDR3 runs 18 residues. The CDR3 sequence: CASSFGTSGITYYNEQFF. The CDR3 DNA reads as TGCGCCAGCAGCTTTGGGACTAGCGGGATAACTTACTACAATGAGCAGTTCTTC. Based on the CDR3 plus reference TRBV5-1 and TRBJ2-1, the full variable domain is KAGVTQTPRYLIKTRGQQVTLSCSPISGHRSVSWYQQTPGQGLQFLFEYFSETQRNKGNFPGRFSGRQFSNSRSEMNVSTLELGDSALYLCASSFGTSGITYYNEQFFGPGTRLTVL.

The chain employs TRBV7-9 and TRBJ1-1, with D perhaps matching TRBD1 (5 bases). The CDR3 has 17 amino acids. Trimming pared 0 bases from V and 0 bases from J, leaving 14 bases between. Per the germline V gene, CDR1 is SEHNR and CDR2 is FQNEAQ (reference sequence). This CDR3 reads CASSLATPNRMNTEAFF. CDR3 sequence (DNA): TGTGCCAGCAGCTTAGCCACACCGAACAGGATGAACACTGAAGCTTTCTTT.

The V and J genes are TRBV6-4 and TRBJ1-5; no definite D call. Germline V gives CDR1 MRHNA, CDR2 SNTAGT. V shed 3 bases and J shed 2 bases, with 8 bases lying between them. CDR3 size: 14 residues. This CDR3 is CASSEAPGNQPQHF. The DNA of the CDR3 is TGTGCCAGCAGTGAGGCCCCAGGCAATCAGCCCCAGCATTTT.

The sample holds a few counts of this clone. The chain couples TRBV9 to TRBJ1-3; D unresolved. Germline V gene data show CDR1 as SGDLS and CDR2 as YYNGEE. This CDR3 contains 15 residues. The V gene lost 0 bases and the J gene lost 0 bases, with 7 bases spanning the gap. CDR3 DNA sequence: TGTGCCAGCAGCGTAGGACGCGGCTCTGGAAACACCATATATTTT. Its translation: CASSVGRGSGNTIYF.

The rearrangement joins TRBV9 to TRBJ1-4, with D possibly TRBD1 on 5 matching bases. The germline V and J ends were trimmed by 1 base and 7 bases, with 11 bases remaining between them. The germline V gene has CDR1 SGDLS and CDR2 YYNGEE. The CDR3 runs to 14 residues. The DNA for the CDR3 is TGTGCCAGCAGCGTACGGGACGGGGGTGAAAAACTGTTTTTT. Translation: CASSVRDGGEKLFF.

J is TRBJ2-5 and V is TRBV28; tentative D call: TRBD2 (6 bases). Trimming took off 5 bases at V and 4 bases at J, with 11 bases between the two ends. The CDR3 spans 13 residues. Germline CDR1 MDHEN, CDR2 SYDVKM. CDR3: CASSPASVETQYF. The DNA for the CDR3 is TGTGCCAGCAGTCCGGCTAGCGTAGAGACCCAGTACTTC. Based on the CDR3 plus reference TRBV28 and TRBJ2-5, the full variable domain is DVKVTQSSRYLVKRTGEKVFLECVQDMDHENMFWYRQDPGLGLRLIYFSYDVKMKEKGDIPEGYSVSREKKERFSLILESASTNQTSMYLCASSPASVETQYFGPGTRLLVL.

The V call is TRBV19, the J call TRBJ2-7; D is uncertain. Germline loops: CDR1 LNHDA, CDR2 SQIVND (reference sequence). V dropped 1 base and J dropped 2 bases, with 6 bases sitting between them. This CDR3 region has 13 residues. As DNA, the CDR3 is TGTGCCAGTAGTATAGGTACAACCTACGAGCAGTACTTC. The encoded protein is CASSIGTTYEQYF.

This clone is a singleton in its sample. The V call is TRBV11-1, the J call TRBJ2-2, with 7 bases identical to TRBD1. There are 15 residues in the CDR3. Germline V gene data show CDR1 as SGHAT and CDR2 as FQDESV (reference sequence). With V trimmed by 2 bases and J by 3 bases, 3 bases remained unmatched. The CDR3, as DNA: TGTGCCAGCAGCTTACGGGACAGCTACACCGGGGAGCTGTTTTTT. As protein: CASSLRDSYTGELFF.

The V gene is TRBV19, the J gene TRBJ2-1; D perhaps matches TRBD1 (7 bases). The V and J ends lost 5 bases and 0 bases respectively, with 17 bases between them. Germline V gene lookup returns CDR1 LNHDA and CDR2 SQIVND (reference sequence). The CDR3 is 17 residues long. The CDR3 DNA is TGTGCCAGTAGTCAGGGGGACTTTAAGAGCTCCTACAATGAGCAGTTCTTC. It encodes CASSQGDFKSSYNEQFF.

This sequence joins TRBV30 and TRBJ1-3; 8 bases match TRBD1. Trimming took 0 bases from V and 2 from J; bases not matched to a gene: 12. CDR1 and CDR2 (germline): GTSNPN, SVGIG (reference sequence). This CDR3 is 18 amino acids long. The CDR3 DNA sequence: TGTGCCTGGAGTGTAGGGAGACAGGGGATGATTGCTGGAAACACCATATATTTT. The encoded protein is CAWSVGRQGMIAGNTIYF. The full variable domain, with the rest looked up from reference TRBV30 and TRBJ1-3, is SQTIHQWPATLVQPVGSPLSLECTVEGTSNPNLYWYRQAAGRGLQLLFYSVGIGQISSEVPQNLSASRPQDRQFILSSKKLLLSDSGFYLCAWSVGRQGMIAGNTIYFGEGSWLTVV.

The rearrangement uses TRBV5-1 and TRBJ1-1, with 9 bases identical to TRBD1. The CDR3 runs 18 residues. The trim removed 6 bases at V and 0 bases at J, leaving 15 bases unmatched. Germline lookup yields CDR1 SGHRS and CDR2 YFSETQ. The CDR3 DNA sequence: TGCGCCAGCAACAAAACACCCGGACAGGGGACGATGAACACTGAAGCTTTCTTT. The encoded protein is CASNKTPGQGTMNTEAFF.

The J gene is TRBJ2-5, the V gene TRBV7-9; the match to TRBD1 covers 10 bases. This CDR3 region has 17 residues. Germline CDR1 is SEHNR and CDR2 is FQNEAQ (reference sequence). The V segment lost 5 bases and the J segment 3 bases; nucleotides outside the gene matches: 12. The chain's CDR3 is CASSDSIRDRGKETQYF. DNA for the CDR3: TGTGCCAGCAGCGACTCTATCCGGGACAGGGGAAAAGAGACCCAGTACTTC. Full variable domain (rest looked up from reference TRBV7-9 and TRBJ2-5): DTGVSQNPRHKITKRGQNVTFRCDPISEHNRLYWYRQTLGQGPEFLTYFQNEAQLEKSRLLSDRFSAERPKGSFSTLEIQRTEQGDSAMYLCASSDSIRDRGKETQYFGPGTRLLVL.

The CDR3 region is CASSLGQTGSYEQYF. DNA for the CDR3: TGTGCCAGCAGCTTAGGTCAGACAGGATCCTACGAGCAGTACTTC. This chain links TRBV11-1 with TRBJ2-7, with a weak D call TRBD1 (6 bases). V was clipped by 1 base and J by 1 base, with 11 bases between them. The V gene's germline CDR1 is SGHAT and CDR2 FQDESV (reference sequence). This CDR3 comprises 15 residues.

V gene TRBV29-1 combines with J gene TRBJ1-2; D uncertain. Trimming took off 4 bases at V and 7 bases at J, with 13 bases between the two ends. CDR1 SQVTM and CDR2 ANQGSEA come from the germline V gene. The CDR3 runs 12 residues. The CDR3 DNA reads TGCAGCGTTGTCCAGGAACGTGCTGGCTACACCTTC. This codes for CSVVQERAGYTF.

This chain uses TRBV9 with TRBJ1-5; D is perhaps TRBD1 (6 bases). CDR1 and CDR2 from the germline V gene are SGDLS and YYNGEE. This CDR3 region has 15 residues. Trimming pared 1 base from V and 5 bases from J, leaving 13 bases between. The CDR3 loop reads CASSVNGQPHQPQHF. CDR3 nucleotides: TGTGCCAGCAGCGTAAATGGACAGCCGCATCAGCCCCAGCATTTT. Full variable domain (outside the CDR3, taken from reference TRBV9 and TRBJ1-5): DSGVTQTPKHLITATGQRVTLRCSPRSGDLSVYWYQQSLDQGLQFLIQYYNGEERAKGNILERFSAQQFPDLHSELNLSSLELGDSALYFCASSVNGQPHQPQHFGDGTRLSIL.

The gene calls are TRBV25-1 and TRBJ2-6, with D maybe TRBD2 (6 bases). This CDR3 is built from 15 residues. V gave up 3 bases and J gave up 2 bases, with 8 bases separating them. Per germline, CDR1 MGHDK and CDR2 SYGVNS. CDR3 DNA: TGTGCCAGCAGTGAGGGACTTCCTGGGGCCAACGTCCTGACTTTC. Its translation is CASSEGLPGANVLTF.

In this sample, this clone turned up once. The chain recombines TRBV2 with TRBJ1-6, with D possibly TRBD1 on 5 matching bases. V was pared by 6 bases and J by 0 bases, with 15 bases between. CDR1 and CDR2 (germline): SNHLY, FYNNEI. The CDR3 has 17 amino acids. The CDR3: CASSVRQPSSYNSPLHF. The CDR3, as DNA: TGTGCCAGCAGCGTCCGACAGCCCAGCTCCTATAATTCACCCCTCCACTTT.

The rearrangement links TRBV7-8 to TRBJ2-7, with TRBD2 matching over 8 bases. The CDR3 runs to 14 residues. CDR1 is SGHVS, CDR2 FQNEAQ, per germline. V shed 4 bases, J shed 0 bases, and the junction held 2 bases outside the gene matches. CDR3 region: CASSSGTSSYEQYF. CDR3 sequence (DNA): TGTGCCAGCAGCTCCGGGACTAGCTCCTACGAGCAGTACTTC.

This clone appeared a few times. The chain employs TRBV2 and TRBJ1-3, with D uncertain. Germline CDR1 and CDR2: SNHLY and FYNNEI. This CDR3 has 14 amino acids. V lost 6 bases to trimming and J lost 4 bases, with 13 bases between them. The CDR3 here is CASRWRVDGNTIYF. The CDR3 DNA reads as TGTGCCAGCAGGTGGAGGGTTGACGGAAACACCATATATTTT.

The chain has TRBV7-2 and TRBJ2-7, with TRBD1 identical over 9 bases. The CDR3 has 19 amino acids. The germline V gene encodes CDR1 SGHTA and CDR2 FQGNSA. The J segment lost 3 bases and the V segment lost 1 base, leaving 16 bases of the junction unmatched. CDR3 in amino acids: CASSLVSGTGIVRGYEQYF. CDR3 in DNA: TGTGCCAGCAGCTTAGTGTCGGGGACAGGGATTGTTAGGGGCTACGAGCAGTACTTC.

The chain uses TRBV9 and TRBJ2-7, with D maybe TRBD2 (7 bases). The V end was cut by 1 base, the J end by 7 bases, with 18 bases between. The CDR3 runs to 15 residues. Germline CDR1 SGDLS, CDR2 YYNGEE. CDR3 region: CASSVRGAQGEEQYF. In DNA, the CDR3 is TGTGCCAGCAGCGTACGGGGGGCGCAAGGGGAGGAGCAGTACTTC.

Comment on this clone: This sample also contains other DNA sequences that code for the same CDR3. The rearrangement uses TRBV18 and TRBJ2-3; no clear D. Germline V lookup: CDR1 KGHSH, CDR2 LQKENI. CDR3 length: 13 residues. Trimming removed 0 bases from V and 3 bases from J, with 4 bases in between. DNA of the CDR3: TGTGCCAGCTCACCACCATCAACAGATACGCAGTATTTT. It specifies CASSPPSTDTQYF.

The chain employs TRBV7-7 and TRBJ2-3; 7 bases line up with TRBD1. Germline CDR1 is SSHAT and CDR2 is FNYEAQ (reference sequence). V lost 5 bases and J lost 0; bases outside the gene matches: 8. The CDR3 consists of 16 residues. The CDR3 spells CASSPEVTGSTDTQYF. Here the CDR3 DNA reads TGTGCCAGCAGCCCTGAGGTGACAGGGAGCACAGATACGCAGTATTTT.

Of note for this clone: Other DNA sequences in this specimen translate into the identical CDR3. The chain employs TRBV11-2 and TRBJ1-1; the match to TRBD1 covers 7 bases. The CDR3 is 16 residues long. Trimming took 1 base from V and 0 from J; bases not matched to a gene: 5. CDR1 is SGHAT, CDR2 FQNNGV, per germline. The CDR3 spells CASSLAGQAMNTEAFF. CDR3 sequence (DNA): TGTGCCAGCAGCTTAGCAGGACAGGCCATGAACACTGAAGCTTTCTTT.

V is TRBV23-1 and J is TRBJ2-4; 7 positions match TRBD1. TRBV23-1 is annotated as an ORF whose role is uncertain. The CDR3 has 16 amino acids. V shed 6 bases and J 7 bases; nucleotides not matched to a gene: 15. The CDR3 DNA is TGCGCCAGCAGCCTTACAGGGGTCCTAGGTAAGAACATTCAGTACTTC. It is translated as CASSLTGVLGKNIQYF.

The rearrangement links TRBV11-2 to TRBJ2-3, with 8 bases lining up with TRBD1. The junction had 7 bases not matched to a gene; V was cut back by 7 bases and J by 1 base. The CDR3 has 15 residues. The germline V gene encodes CDR1 SGHAT and CDR2 FQNNGV. The CDR3 region is CASKTGGSGTDTQYF. Written as DNA, the CDR3 is TGTGCCAGCAAAACAGGGGGTAGCGGCACAGATACGCAGTATTTT.

A few counts support this clone. An end of the junction differs from the germline gene, which may be a read error. V and J are TRBV7-8 and TRBJ2-7; 8 bases agree with TRBD1. Germline-derived CDR1 and CDR2 are SGHVS and FQNEAQ. The CDR3 totals 13 residues. In DNA, the CDR3 is TGCGCCAGCAGCCAAAGGACAGGGAGGGAGCAGTACTTC. Amino acid sequence: CASSQRTGREQYF.

The chain links TRBV28 to TRBJ2-7; 7 bases fit TRBD2. The CDR3 consists of 15 residues. Germline V lookup: CDR1 MDHEN, CDR2 SYDVKM. V lost 6 bases to trimming and J lost 1 base; unmatched junction nucleotides: 9. CDR3 sequence: CASRSSGEGSYEQYF. The CDR3 bases are TGTGCCAGCAGATCTAGCGGAGAAGGGTCCTACGAGCAGTACTTC.

This clone was detected only once. V is TRBV2 and J is TRBJ1-4; TRBD1 matches at 8 bases. Germline V lookup: CDR1 SNHLY, CDR2 FYNNEI. V trimming: 3 bases; J trimming: 7 bases; junction bases outside the gene matches: 10. This CDR3 has 16 residues. CDR3 in amino acids: CASSDRGLFIGEKLFF. CDR3 in DNA: TGTGCCAGCAGTGACAGGGGGCTTTTTATCGGTGAAAAACTGTTTTTT.

The chain carries TRBV10-3 and TRBJ1-2; D is ambiguous. The CDR3 runs 13 residues. Trimming stripped 3 bases from V and 4 bases from J, with 9 bases between. Germline V gives CDR1 ENHRY, CDR2 SYGVKD. The DNA for the CDR3 is TGTGCCATCAGTGATCCGGGGATCTATGGCTACACCTTC. Translation: CAISDPGIYGYTF.